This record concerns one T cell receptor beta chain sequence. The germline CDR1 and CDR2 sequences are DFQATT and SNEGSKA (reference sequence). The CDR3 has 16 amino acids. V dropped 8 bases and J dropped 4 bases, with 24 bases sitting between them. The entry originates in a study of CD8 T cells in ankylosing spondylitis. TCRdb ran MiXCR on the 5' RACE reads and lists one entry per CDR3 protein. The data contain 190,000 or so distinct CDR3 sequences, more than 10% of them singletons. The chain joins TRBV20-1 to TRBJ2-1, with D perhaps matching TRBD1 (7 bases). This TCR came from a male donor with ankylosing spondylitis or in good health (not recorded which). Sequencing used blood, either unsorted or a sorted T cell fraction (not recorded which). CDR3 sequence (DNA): TGCAGTTCCCAGGGGGGTAGCGCGAGGGTATACAATGAGCAGTTCTTC. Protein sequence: CSSQGGSARVYNEQFF.